Described below is a single TCR beta chain sequence and its context. What it recognizes is unknown. These data are taken from a study of cytomegalovirus exposure and HLA in healthy donors. Study-wide points: It was approximately 150 TCR beta chains that were listed as cytomegalovirus-associated. It was confirmed in vitro that three of the CMV-associated chains were specific for CMV antigens.

The CDR3 contains 12 residues. Trimming took 6 bases from V and 5 from J; bases not matched to a gene: 3. Germline V lookup: CDR1 MNHEY, CDR2 SMNVEV (reference sequence). PCR primers comprised 60 Vbeta and 13 Jbeta primers. Produced via immunoSEQ multiplex PCR; TCRdb's table is partial and in-frame only. Among under 70,000 clones, about two thirds were seen once, and the ten largest hold 2% to 2.5%. Every donor was a healthy person donating bone marrow. The clonotype comes from a woman in her twenties or thirties in good health and CMV-seronegative. The sample was PBMCs. V and J are TRBV27 and TRBJ1-2; 7 bases agree with TRBD1. CDR3 coding DNA: TGTGCCAGCAGCCAACAGGGGTATGGCTACACCTTC. Translated, it gives CASSQQGYGYTF.